This TCR beta chain was observed in a study of lymphopenia after photon versus proton radiotherapy. Study observations and caveats: A bigger post-nadir fall in TCR diversity correlated inversely with survival time in deceased patients. Proton therapy kept repertoires fairly stable, unlike photons, which gained effector/memory cells.

About this clone itself: Its target is not known.

TCRdb's copy holds only in-frame clones and misses some; the assay was immunoSEQ multiplex PCR. The data show under 75,000 clones, with roughly 92% seen just once and about 2.2% held by the top ten. The CDR3 runs 12 residues. Germline CDR1 and CDR2: SGHAT and FQNNGV. V gave up 1 base and J gave up 6 bases, with 6 bases separating them. The chain carries TRBV11-2 and TRBJ1-1; D is uncertain. Specimen: peripheral blood, collected from a patient treated with photon-based radiotherapy. The TCR was taken from a woman between 40 and 55 years old with cholangiocarcinoma. DNA for the CDR3: TGTGCCAGCAGCTTAGGGGTCGCTGAAGCTTTCTTT. Translated: CASSLGVAEAFF.